The rows below give T cell receptor beta chains drawn from one sample of a study of early T cells in non-severe SARS-CoV-2 infection. TCRdb reanalysed the 5' RACE reads using MiXCR and keeps one entry per CDR3 protein. The profile shows around 60,000 distinct CDR3 sequences, over 7.5% of them singletons. Specimen: whole blood. Source of these receptors: an adult who was a healthcare worker with PCR-confirmed SARS-CoV-2 infection or an uninfected control (not recorded which). The CDR3 runs from the conserved cysteine through the conserved F or W. The D gene is left open where the match is weak. The size field is filled for only some rows; it gives once, few, many or a size class.

clone_size,j_call,d_call,v_call,cdr3_nt,cdr3_aa
many,TRBJ2-1,.,TRBV3-1,TGTGCCAGCAGCCAAGAACCGGGGCTAGCGCCCTACAATGAGCAGTTCTTC,CASSQEPGLAPYNEQFF
many,TRBJ2-2,TRBD1,TRBV5-4,TGTGCCAGCAGCTCCCGATCGCAGACAGGGGGAAGCGGGGAGCTGTTTTTT,CASSSRSQTGGSGELFF
.,TRBJ2-2,.,TRBV5-5,TGTGCCAGCAGCTCCCTTGGTGAGGGAGGCGGGGAGCTGTTTTTT,CASSSLGEGGGELFF
.,TRBJ2-7,.,TRBV29-1,TGCAGCGTTGGGACCCGCAGGTTGGGCGAGCAGTACTTC,CSVGTRRLGEQYF
many,TRBJ2-7,.,TRBV11-2,TGTGCCAGCAGCTCCCCTCGGACCGGGCTAGGCAAGCAGTACTTC,CASSSPRTGLGKQYF
.,TRBJ2-1,TRBD2,TRBV7-3,TGTGCCAGCAGCTTACCTAGCGGGGGGTACAATGAGCAGTTCTTC,CASSLPSGGYNEQFF
.,TRBJ1-2,.,TRBV7-9,TGTGCCAGCAGCTTTTCAGGGGTTCGGACCTATGGCTACACCTTC,CASSFSGVRTYGYTF
many,TRBJ2-7,.,TRBV5-5,TGTGCCAGCAGCTTGGGTGTCCCAACCTACGAGCAGTACTTC,CASSLGVPTYEQYF
many,TRBJ2-7,.,TRBV7-9,TGTGCCAGCAGCCCAGGGGCCCGAGGGTACGAGCAGTACTTC,CASSPGARGYEQYF
few,TRBJ2-1,.,TRBV5-1,TGCGCCAGCAGTCGGGGAGGTGGGGATAACAATGAGCAGTTCTTC,CASSRGGGDNNEQFF
few,TRBJ2-7,TRBD1,TRBV11-3,TGTGCCAGCAGCTTGTCCGGGACAGGGGGCTCCGAGCAGTACTTC,CASSLSGTGGSEQYF
many,TRBJ2-1,.,TRBV7-8,TGTGCCAGCACCCTAGCGTACTCCTACAATGAGCAGTTCTTC,CASTLAYSYNEQFF
many,TRBJ2-2,.,TRBV2,TGTGCCAGCAGTGAAGCAGGGACGAGATACACCGGGGAGCTGTTTTTT,CASSEAGTRYTGELFF
.,TRBJ1-2,.,TRBV27,TGTGCCAGCAGTTTAGAAGGGGCTAACTATGGCTACACCTTC,CASSLEGANYGYTF
many,TRBJ2-7,.,TRBV12-3/TRBV12-4,TGTGCCAGCAGTTTCGAGACAGGACCCTACGAGCAGTACTTC,CASSFETGPYEQYF
many,TRBJ2-3,.,TRBV18,TGTGCCAGCTCGCTCCGGGGGGCGACAGATACGCAGTATTTT,CASSLRGATDTQYF
.,TRBJ2-3,TRBD1,TRBV6-5,TGTGCCAGCAGTTCACACCCGGGACAGGACAGCACAGATACGCAGTATTTT,CASSSHPGQDSTDTQYF
.,TRBJ2-3,.,TRBV20-1,TGCAGTATAGTTGAACGGGGACCCACAGATACGCAGTATTTT,CSIVERGPTDTQYF
many,TRBJ1-5,.,TRBV19,TGTGCCAGTACCCCTGTCCCGGGACGAAAGGGCTATAGCAATCAGCCCCAGCATTTT,CASTPVPGRKGYSNQPQHF
.,TRBJ2-5,TRBD1,TRBV6-5,TGTGCCAGCAGTTACGTGGACAGGGCAGAGACCCAGTACTTC,CASSYVDRAETQYF